The 5 T cell receptor beta chains in this list originate from one sample, sequenced in a study of T cell repertoires in cytomegalovirus infection. These TCRs are of unknown antigen specificity. Each CDR3 protein gets one entry after TCRdb re-called the reads with MiXCR. The data show hundreds of thousands of distinct CDR3 sequences, with 32% seen just once and roughly an eighth held by the top ten. The sample here was cultured CD8+ T cells from PBMCs, taken from culture after CMV antigen stimulation. Receptors originate from a human donor in good health (CMV status not recorded). Some clones in this sample may be carry-over from other donors' samples.

This chain uses TRBV7-9 with TRBJ1-4; D gene ambiguous. Trimming removed 5 bases from V and 6 bases from J, with 7 bases in between. Germline lookup yields CDR1 SEHNR and CDR2 FQNEAQ (reference sequence). CDR3 size: 12 residues. Written as DNA, the CDR3 is TGTGCCAGCAGCCCCCTGGATGAAAAACTGTTTTTT. Amino acid sequence: CASSPLDEKLFF.

The genes are TRBV10-3 and TRBJ1-5; 9 positions agree with TRBD1. Germline CDR1 reads ENHRY; CDR2 reads SYGVKD. V was clipped by 6 bases and J by 3 bases; unmatched bases: 9. This CDR3 contains 16 residues. CDR3 in amino acids: CAISAGRQGVNQPQHF. The CDR3, as DNA: TGTGCCATCAGCGCAGGCAGACAGGGGGTCAATCAGCCCCAGCATTTT.

As DNA, the CDR3 is TGTGCCAGCAATGAGGGGACTAACTATGGCTACACCTTC. It translates to CASNEGTNYGYTF. The gene calls are TRBV6-7 and TRBJ1-2, with D possibly being TRBD1 (5 bases). TRBV6-7 is an ORF for which the function is uncertain. V dropped 7 bases and J dropped 0 bases, with 9 bases sitting between them. The CDR3 length is 13 residues.

This clonotype was picked up a small number of times. This sequence joins TRBV9 and TRBJ2-3, with TRBD1 matching 11 bases. This CDR3 is built from 16 residues. Looked up from germline, CDR1 is SGDLS and CDR2 is YYNGEE. The V gene end was trimmed by 2 bases and the J gene end by 4 bases; junction bases not matched to a gene: 6. The CDR3 coding sequence is TGTGCCAGCAGCGTCGTACCGGGACAGGGGGCAGATACGCAGTATTTT. As protein: CASSVVPGQGADTQYF.

This clonotype has only a few counts. The gene calls are TRBV6-2 or TRBV6-3 and TRBJ2-5; D perhaps matches TRBD1 (7 bases). CDR3 length: 12 residues. Germline V gives CDR1 MNHEY, CDR2 SVGEGT. V dropped 11 bases and J dropped 3 bases, with 13 bases sitting between them. The CDR3 spells CAVRGAEETQYF. The CDR3 DNA sequence: TGTGCCGTCAGGGGGGCGGAAGAGACCCAGTACTTC.